This record looks at one TCR beta chain sequence and its context. Its target is not known. Generated by immunoSEQ multiplex PCR, the TCRdb table keeps only in-frame clones and is missing some. This sample has 110,000 to 150,000 clones, with around 88% found just once. This entry is derived from a study of T cell responses to AZD1222 COVID-19 vaccine. Germline V gives CDR1 SGDLS, CDR2 YYNGEE. The length of the CDR3 is 20 residues. The V segment lost 1 base and the J segment 4 bases; nucleotides outside the gene matches: 17. Study findings and constraints: It was only a handful of AZD1222 recipients who were seropositive at baseline. CD4 TCRs covered the whole spike, strongest at regions 160-218 and 743-854.

The V and J genes are TRBV9 and TRBJ2-2; 9 nucleotides line up with TRBD2. The sequencing used peripheral blood, collected on day 0 of AZD1222 vaccination. The receptor's source is an adult in good health. CDR3 sequence reads: CASSVYFGGRASVGTGELFF. The CDR3 DNA is TGTGCCAGCAGCGTATATTTCGGCGGGAGGGCTTCGGTGGGCACCGGGGAGCTGTTTTTT.